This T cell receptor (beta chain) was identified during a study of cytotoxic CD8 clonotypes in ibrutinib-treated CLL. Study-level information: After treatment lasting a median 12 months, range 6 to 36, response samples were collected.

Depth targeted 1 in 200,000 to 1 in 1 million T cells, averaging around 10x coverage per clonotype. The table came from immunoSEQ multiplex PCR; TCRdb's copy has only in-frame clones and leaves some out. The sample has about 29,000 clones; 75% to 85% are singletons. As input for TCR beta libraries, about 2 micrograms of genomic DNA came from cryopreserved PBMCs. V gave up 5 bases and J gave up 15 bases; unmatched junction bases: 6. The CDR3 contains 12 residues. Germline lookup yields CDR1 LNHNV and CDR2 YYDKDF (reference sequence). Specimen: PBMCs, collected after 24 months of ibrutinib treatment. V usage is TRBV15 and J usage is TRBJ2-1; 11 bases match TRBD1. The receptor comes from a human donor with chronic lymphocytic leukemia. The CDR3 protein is CATSGGQGAVFF. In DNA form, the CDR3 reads TGTGCCACCAGCGGAGGACAGGGGGCTGTGTTCTTC. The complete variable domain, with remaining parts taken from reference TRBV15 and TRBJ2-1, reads DAMVIQNPRYQVTQFGKPVTLSCSQTLNHNVMYWYQQKSSQAPKLLFHYYDKDFNNEADTPDNFQSRRPNTSFCFLDIRSPGLGDTAMYLCATSGGQGAVFFGPGTRLTVL.